This TCR beta chain was retrieved from a study of T-cell reconstitution after alpha-beta-depleted transplantation in children. Deletions cut 6 bases from V and 6 bases from J, with 14 bases between. The length of the CDR3 is 14 residues. Concerning this clonotype: Its cognate antigen is unknown.

TCRbeta library construction was performed incorporating unique molecular identifiers. TCRdb re-called the PCR reads with MiXCR, one entry per CDR3 protein. This sample has 500,000 to 750,000 distinct CDR3 sequences, with 25% to 30% found just once. General study findings and limits: A year post-transplant, T-cell counts and diversity derived mostly from newly produced T cells. Surviving recipient cells, namely T cells and thymic progenitors, were the source of high day-60 TCRbeta diversity in some patients. Expanded graft clones numbering several hundred reportedly gave rise to alpha-beta T cells about two months after transplant.

The sequencing used PBMCs, collected before TCRalphabeta/CD19-depleted stem cell transplant. The chain couples TRBV12-3 or TRBV12-4 to TRBJ2-2; TRBD2 is a possible D gene (5 bases). This TCR came from a boy under two years old with Wiskott-Aldrich syndrome, due to receive a stem cell transplant. The CDR3, as DNA: TGTGCCAGCAGCCAGCGGTCCTTTTCCGGGGAGCTGTTTTTT. Translated: CASSQRSFSGELFF.